The 32 T cell receptor beta chains given below trace back to one sample, sequenced in a study of sequential checkpoint blockade in melanoma. Libraries were prepared by immunoSEQ multiplex PCR; TCRdb keeps only in-frame clonotypes and omits some of them. This sample has about 18,000 clones; around 69% occur once, and the top ten carry approximately 20%. Treatment reported: randomized to nivolumab then ipilimumab (arm A) or the reverse (arm B). The sequenced sample was CD8+ T cells sorted from blood (inferred from file names), obtained from a patient given nivolumab and ipilimumab in sequence. The receptors originated from a human donor with melanoma.

There are a few counts of this clone. This chain links TRBV9 with TRBJ2-1, with D possibly TRBD2 on 6 matching bases. The V end was cut by 0 bases, the J end by 5 bases, with 12 bases between. The V gene's germline CDR1 is SGDLS and CDR2 YYNGEE. The CDR3 spans 15 residues. The CDR3, as DNA: TGTGCCAGCAGCGTAGCGGGAGCGACAAACAATGAGCAGTTCTTC. Protein sequence: CASSVAGATNNEQFF.

This clone was detected only a few times. The genes are TRBV7-2 and TRBJ2-1; 9 bases map to TRBD1. CDR1 and CDR2 (germline): SGHTA, FQGNSA. V gave up 8 bases and J gave up 5 bases; unmatched junction bases: 7. The CDR3 loop spans 14 amino acids. CDR3 loop: CASWPGQGHNEQFF. CDR3 coding DNA: TGTGCCAGCTGGCCGGGACAGGGACACAATGAGCAGTTCTTC.

This chain links TRBV7-9 with TRBJ2-7; weak D call: TRBD1 (6 bases). Trimming left V 7 bases short and J 5 bases short, with 15 bases between. The germline V gene encodes CDR1 SEHNR and CDR2 FQNEAQ (reference sequence). This CDR3 region has 13 residues. CDR3 DNA: TGTGCCAGCACCGAGGACAGCTGGGACGAGCAGTACTTC. This encodes CASTEDSWDEQYF. Complete variable domain (other parts from reference TRBV7-9 and TRBJ2-7): DTGVSQNPRHKITKRGQNVTFRCDPISEHNRLYWYRQTLGQGPEFLTYFQNEAQLEKSRLLSDRFSAERPKGSFSTLEIQRTEQGDSAMYLCASTEDSWDEQYFGPGTRLTVT.

This clone was observed a handful of times. V gene TRBV4-2 combines with J gene TRBJ2-3; 10 bases are a match to TRBD2. This CDR3 contains 17 residues. Germline CDR1 reads LGHNA; CDR2 reads YNFKEQ. V was pared by 0 bases and J by 5 bases, with 8 bases of the junction left unmatched. The CDR3 DNA sequence: TGTGCCAGCAGCCAAGACCCTAGCGGGGGCGTAGAAGATACGCAGTATTTT. Translated: CASSQDPSGGVEDTQYF.

This clone has a handful of counts. The V call is TRBV27, the J call TRBJ2-7; a weak D match, TRBD1 (5 bases). CDR3 length: 14 residues. Germline CDR1 and CDR2: MNHEY and SMNVEV (reference sequence). V shed 6 bases and J shed 0 bases, with 12 bases lying between them. The CDR3, as DNA: TGTGCCAGCAGGACAGCTGAGTTCTCCTACGAGCAGTACTTC. Its translation is CASRTAEFSYEQYF.

This chain links TRBV9 with TRBJ1-2; D is undetermined. The germline gives CDR1 SGDLS, CDR2 YYNGEE. The CDR3 contains 14 residues. V was shortened by 0 bases and J by 4 bases, with 10 bases between the two germline ends. In nucleotides, the CDR3 is TGTGCCAGCAGCGTAGAGGCCAGAGGCTATGGCTACACCTTC. Encoded protein: CASSVEARGYGYTF.

In its sample, this clone was seen a few times. The chain has TRBV6-6 and TRBJ2-3; D ambiguous. The germline V and J ends were trimmed by 6 bases and 6 bases, with 10 bases remaining between them. The CDR3 contains 12 residues. Germline-derived CDR1 and CDR2 are MNHNY and SVGAGI (reference sequence). The CDR3 here is CASSPPLDTQYF. In DNA, the CDR3 is TGTGCCAGCAGCCCCCCATTGGATACGCAGTATTTT.

The chain has TRBV9 and TRBJ1-3; 8 bases align to TRBD1. CDR3 length: 17 amino acids. The ends lost 3 bases at V and 2 bases at J; junction bases unmatched: 10. Germline CDR1 SGDLS, CDR2 YYNGEE. For the CDR3, the DNA is TGTGCCAGCAGCGAGGAGGACAGGGTATCCACTGGAAACACCATATATTTT. It is translated as CASSEEDRVSTGNTIYF.

J is TRBJ2-7 and V is TRBV9; D might be TRBD1 (5 bases). Germline CDR1 SGDLS, CDR2 YYNGEE. This CDR3 spans 13 amino acids. Trimming took 0 bases from V and 5 from J, leaving 9 bases between them. CDR3 residues: CASSVGTSHEQYF. CDR3 nucleotides: TGTGCCAGCAGCGTAGGGACAAGCCACGAGCAGTACTTC.

This clone was seen only a few times. V gene TRBV4-1 combines with J gene TRBJ2-2; TRBD2 might be the D (6 bases). Trimming pared 4 bases from V and 2 bases from J, leaving 11 bases between. Looked up from germline, CDR1 is MGHRA and CDR2 is YSYEKL. The CDR3 loop spans 15 amino acids. The CDR3 loop reads CASSLGTSNTGELFF. In DNA, the CDR3 is TGCGCCAGCAGCCTGGGGACTTCTAACACCGGGGAGCTGTTTTTT.

V gene TRBV4-1 combines with J gene TRBJ2-2; TRBD1 aligns across 7 bases. V was clipped by 1 base and J by 3 bases; unmatched bases: 8. CDR3 length equals 17 residues. CDR1 is MGHRA and CDR2 is YSYEKL in the germline V gene. The CDR3 region is CASSQVLGDRDTGELFF. The CDR3 region has the DNA TGCGCCAGCAGCCAAGTTCTAGGAGACAGGGACACCGGGGAGCTGTTTTTT.

The CDR3 nucleotides are TGTGCCAGCAGCCCCTGGACTAGCGGTCACAATGAGCAGTTCTTC. Translating gives CASSPWTSGHNEQFF. The J gene is TRBJ2-1, the V gene TRBV11-1, with TRBD2 matching 10 bases. CDR1 is SGHAT, CDR2 FQDESV, per germline (reference sequence). The CDR3 contains 15 residues. V shed 5 bases and J 5 bases; nucleotides not matched to a gene: 6.

This chain connects TRBV9 to TRBJ2-1; the match to TRBD1 covers 7 bases. CDR1 and CDR2 from the germline V gene are SGDLS and YYNGEE. The trim removed 0 bases at V and 9 bases at J, leaving 6 bases unmatched. The CDR3 extends over 14 amino acids. The CDR3 DNA reads as TGTGCCAGCAGCGTAGCTCAAGGGGGCGGTGAGCAGTTCTTC. Residues: CASSVAQGGGEQFF.

The chain combines TRBV4-1 with TRBJ2-3, with 7 bases identical to TRBD2. Germline V gene data show CDR1 as MGHRA and CDR2 as YSYEKL. V was clipped by 4 bases and J by 5 bases; unmatched bases: 12. The length of the CDR3 is 16 residues. DNA of the CDR3: TGCGCCAGCAGCCTTTACCTAGCGGCCCCGGGAGATACGCAGTATTTT. Translating it yields CASSLYLAAPGDTQYF.

The chain combines TRBV4-1 with TRBJ2-2, with TRBD2 as a possible D gene (6 bases). The CDR3 runs to 16 residues. Germline-derived CDR1 and CDR2 are MGHRA and YSYEKL. Trimming stripped 0 bases from V and 2 bases from J, with 10 bases between. This CDR3 is CASSQDHGSNTGELFF. Written as DNA, the CDR3 is TGCGCCAGCAGCCAAGATCACGGGAGCAACACCGGGGAGCTGTTTTTT.

This clone has a handful of counts. V is TRBV4-3 and J is TRBJ2-7, with 8 bases matching TRBD1. The V segment lost 4 bases and the J segment 2 bases; nucleotides outside the gene matches: 7. The CDR3 sequence is 15 residues long. Germline values: CDR1 LGHNA, CDR2 YSLEER. The CDR3: CASSPSATGAYEQYF. CDR3 nucleotide sequence: TGCGCCAGCAGCCCGAGCGCGACAGGGGCCTACGAGCAGTACTTC.

The V and J genes are TRBV2 and TRBJ1-1; 7 bases fit TRBD1. The germline CDR1 and CDR2 sequences are SNHLY and FYNNEI. V dropped 4 bases and J dropped 2; count of bases not matched to a gene: 10. This CDR3 contains 16 residues. In nucleotides, the CDR3 is TGTGCCAGCAGTGCTTCGGACGGGACAGAAAACACTGAAGCTTTCTTT. Amino acid sequence: CASSASDGTENTEAFF.

This clone appeared once. The rearrangement uses TRBV7-2 and TRBJ2-1, with TRBD2 matching over 9 bases. V gave up 2 bases and J gave up 6 bases; unmatched junction bases: 11. The CDR3 loop spans 17 amino acids. Germline V gene data show CDR1 as SGHTA and CDR2 as FQGNSA. CDR3 loop: CASSLWAGGLDLNEQFF. The CDR3 DNA reads TGTGCCAGCAGCTTATGGGCGGGGGGGCTCGACCTCAATGAGCAGTTCTTC.

The CDR3 is CATTTGGRYEQYF. Written as DNA, the CDR3 is TGTGCCACTACGACAGGGGGCAGGTACGAGCAGTACTTC. The genes are TRBV6-6 and TRBJ2-7, with 10 positions matching TRBD1. Germline lookup yields CDR1 MNHNY and CDR2 SVGAGI (reference sequence). The CDR3 length is 13 residues. J lost 4 bases, V lost 10 bases, and 7 bases had no gene match.

There are a few counts of this clone. The chain combines TRBV6-1 with TRBJ1-4, with TRBD1 as a possible D gene (5 bases). CDR1 is MNHNS and CDR2 is SASEGT in the germline V gene. This CDR3 has 15 residues. V dropped 0 bases and J dropped 4 bases, with 9 bases sitting between them. CDR3 bases: TGTGCCAGCAGTGAAGCGCAGGGTGGTAATGAAAAACTGTTTTTT. Protein: CASSEAQGGNEKLFF.

This clone was counted a single time. The J gene is TRBJ2-5, the V gene TRBV6-5; 9 positions match TRBD2. Losses at the gene ends were 6 bases for V and 2 bases for J; bases not matched to a gene: 7. The CDR3 is 15 residues long. Germline CDR1 is MNHEY and CDR2 is SVGAGI. The CDR3 DNA reads TGTGCCAGCAGCCAGACTAGCGGACCTCAAGAGACCCAGTACTTC. Its protein is CASSQTSGPQETQYF.

The chain combines TRBV28 with TRBJ1-1; D remains unclear. CDR3 length equals 15 residues. Germline assignment: CDR1 MDHEN and CDR2 SYDVKM. V lost 7 bases and J 4 bases, leaving 19 bases between the germline ends. CDR3 DNA: TGTGCCAGCACCACCTTCACCTCGGCTAGCACTGAAGCTTTCTTT. It specifies CASTTFTSASTEAFF.

This clone was seen a handful of times. The chain has TRBV19 and TRBJ2-1, with 12 bases matching TRBD2. Germline CDR1 and CDR2: LNHDA and SQIVND (reference sequence). With V trimmed by 4 bases and J by 3 bases, 1 base remained unmatched. This CDR3 is built from 15 residues. The DNA of the CDR3 is TGTGCCAGTAGTACGGGACTAGCGGGCTACAATGAGCAGTTCTTC. Its translation is CASSTGLAGYNEQFF. The full variable domain, rest sourced from reference TRBV19 and TRBJ2-1, is DGGITQSPKYLFRKEGQNVTLSCEQNLNHDAMYWYRQDPGQGLRLIYYSQIVNDFQKGDIAEGYSVSREKKESFPLTVTSAQKNPTAFYLCASSTGLAGYNEQFFGPGTRLTVL.

V gene TRBV5-1 combines with J gene TRBJ2-7; TRBD2 matches 7 bases. The CDR3 is 12 amino acids. Germline loops: CDR1 SGHRS, CDR2 YFSETQ. Germline trimming cut 5 bases from V and 7 bases from J; bases unmatched to any gene: 6. The CDR3 DNA sequence: TGCGCCAGCAGGCAATCCGGGGGGGAGCAGTACTTC. It specifies CASRQSGGEQYF.

V gene TRBV10-2 combines with J gene TRBJ2-1, with 9 bases that match TRBD2. Trimming took 0 bases from V and 7 from J; bases not matched to a gene: 4. The CDR3 extends over 15 amino acids. The germline CDR1 and CDR2 sequences are WSHSY and SAAADI. The CDR3: CASSESETSGNEQFF. CDR3 bases: TGCGCCAGCAGTGAGTCTGAGACTAGCGGAAATGAGCAGTTCTTC.

The chain uses TRBV4-3 and TRBJ2-7; maybe TRBD2 (5 bases). The CDR3 contains 12 residues. Germline values: CDR1 LGHNA, CDR2 YSLEER. V gave up 0 bases and J gave up 7 bases, with 7 bases separating them. The CDR3 DNA is TGCGCCAGCAGCCAAGATCGAGGGGAGCAGTACTTC. This translates into CASSQDRGEQYF.

This clone was counted a single time. The chain recombines TRBV4-1 with TRBJ2-7; D is unclear. Germline V lookup: CDR1 MGHRA, CDR2 YSYEKL. V lost 2 bases and J lost 6, with 17 bases in between. The CDR3 runs 15 residues. CDR3 sequence reads: CASSQIFSSSLEQYF. CDR3 nucleotide sequence: TGCGCCAGCAGCCAAATTTTTTCCTCGTCCCTCGAGCAGTACTTC.

This clone was detected only once. The chain carries TRBV18 and TRBJ2-3, with TRBD1 matching over 12 bases. This CDR3 contains 16 residues. Unmatched junction bases numbered 5, after V lost 3 bases and J lost 4 bases. The germline gives CDR1 KGHSH, CDR2 LQKENI. The CDR3 protein is CASSPLGTGGPDTQYF. The CDR3 region has the DNA TGTGCCAGCTCACCTCTAGGGACAGGGGGCCCAGATACGCAGTATTTT.

This rearrangement joins TRBV9 to TRBJ2-1, with TRBD2 identical over 12 bases. CDR3 length: 15 amino acids. V gave up 1 base and J gave up 5 bases; unmatched junction bases: 1. Germline-derived CDR1 and CDR2 are SGDLS and YYNGEE. CDR3 loop: CASSVWTSGNNEQFF. The CDR3 DNA is TGTGCCAGCAGCGTATGGACTAGCGGGAACAATGAGCAGTTCTTC.

This chain uses TRBV11-2 with TRBJ2-7, with 7 bases identical to TRBD1. The CDR3 is 14 residues long. Trimming cost V 6 bases and J 3 bases; bases outside gene matches: 8. Germline CDR1 reads SGHAT; CDR2 reads FQNNGV. This CDR3 reads CASSLPGQIYEQYF. CDR3 DNA: TGTGCCAGCAGTCTTCCGGGACAGATCTACGAGCAGTACTTC.

The CDR3 reads CASSYVLGAEAFF. The CDR3 bases are TGTGCCAGCAGTTACGTACTAGGCGCTGAAGCTTTCTTT. The chain employs TRBV6-5 and TRBJ1-1; D is ambiguous. Germline CDR1 is MNHEY and CDR2 is SVGAGI. Trimming stripped 2 bases from V and 6 bases from J, with 10 bases between. There are 13 residues in the CDR3.

This clone appeared a single time. The chain employs TRBV28 and TRBJ1-4; TRBD1 might be the D (6 bases). The CDR3 loop spans 15 amino acids. V lost 2 bases and J 3 bases, leaving 10 bases between the germline ends. The germline V gene has CDR1 MDHEN and CDR2 SYDVKM. CDR3 loop: CASSLTQGSNEKLFF. The CDR3 DNA follows: TGTGCCAGCAGTTTAACACAGGGCTCTAATGAAAAACTGTTTTTT.